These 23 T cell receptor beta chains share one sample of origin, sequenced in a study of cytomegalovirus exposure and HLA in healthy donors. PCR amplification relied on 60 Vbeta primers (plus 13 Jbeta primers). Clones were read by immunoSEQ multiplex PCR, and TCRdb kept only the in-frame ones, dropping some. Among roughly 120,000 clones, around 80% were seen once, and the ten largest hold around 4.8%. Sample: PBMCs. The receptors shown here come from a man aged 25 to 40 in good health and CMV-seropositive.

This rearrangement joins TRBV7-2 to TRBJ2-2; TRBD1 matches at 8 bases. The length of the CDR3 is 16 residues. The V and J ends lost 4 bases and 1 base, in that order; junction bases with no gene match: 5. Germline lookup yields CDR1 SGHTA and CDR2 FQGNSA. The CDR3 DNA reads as TGTGCCAGCAGCTCCCCGACAGGGGTGAACACCGGGGAGCTGTTTTTT. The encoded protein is CASSSPTGVNTGELFF. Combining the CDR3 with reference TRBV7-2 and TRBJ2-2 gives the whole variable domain GAGVSQSPSNKVTEKGKDVELRCDPISGHTALYWYRQSLGQGLEFLIYFQGNSAPDKSGLPSDRFSAERTGGSVSTLTIQRTQQEDSAVYLCASSSPTGVNTGELFFGEGSRLTVL.

The CDR3 DNA reads TGTGCCAGCAGCTTGGGCGGGCAGGGGGAATGGAGTTCACCCCTCCACTTT. Protein sequence: CASSLGGQGEWSSPLHF. This rearrangement joins TRBV5-4 to TRBJ1-6, with 7 bases matching TRBD1. V lost 0 bases to trimming and J lost 9 bases; unmatched junction nucleotides: 12. Per the germline V gene, CDR1 is SGHNT and CDR2 is YYREEE (reference sequence). This CDR3 has 17 residues.

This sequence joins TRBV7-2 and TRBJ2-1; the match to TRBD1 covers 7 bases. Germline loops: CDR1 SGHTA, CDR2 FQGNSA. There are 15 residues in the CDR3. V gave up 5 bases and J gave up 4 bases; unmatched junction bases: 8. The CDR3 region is CASSPTRDRYNEQFF. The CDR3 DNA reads TGTGCCAGCAGCCCAACCCGGGACAGATACAATGAGCAGTTCTTC.

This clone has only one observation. CDR3 amino acids: CASSESPQISGNTIYF. CDR3 DNA sequence: TGTGCCAGCAGTGAATCCCCCCAAATTAGTGGAAACACCATATATTTT. The chain couples TRBV25-1 to TRBJ1-3; D is ambiguous. CDR1 and CDR2 (germline): MGHDK, SYGVNS. The CDR3 has 16 residues. Trimming pared 1 base from V and 3 bases from J, leaving 13 bases between.

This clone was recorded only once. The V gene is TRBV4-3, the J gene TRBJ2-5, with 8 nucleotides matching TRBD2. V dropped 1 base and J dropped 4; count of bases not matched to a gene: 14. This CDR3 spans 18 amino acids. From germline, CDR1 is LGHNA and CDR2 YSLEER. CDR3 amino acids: CASSQARRGGAWPETQYF. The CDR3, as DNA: TGCGCCAGCAGCCAAGCTCGTCGGGGGGGCGCGTGGCCAGAGACCCAGTACTTC.

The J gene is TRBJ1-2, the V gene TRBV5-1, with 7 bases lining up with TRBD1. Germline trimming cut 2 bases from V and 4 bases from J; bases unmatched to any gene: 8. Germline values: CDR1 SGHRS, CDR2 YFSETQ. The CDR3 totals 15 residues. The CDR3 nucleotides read TGCGCCAGCAGCTTCGGAACAGGGGATTTCTATGGCTACACCTTC. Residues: CASSFGTGDFYGYTF.

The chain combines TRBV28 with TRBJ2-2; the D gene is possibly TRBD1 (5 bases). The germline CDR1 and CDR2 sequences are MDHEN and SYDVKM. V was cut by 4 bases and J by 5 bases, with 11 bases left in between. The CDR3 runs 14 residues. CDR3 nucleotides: TGTGCCAGCAGTTCCCAGGGTGAAACCGGGGAGCTGTTTTTT. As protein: CASSSQGETGELFF.

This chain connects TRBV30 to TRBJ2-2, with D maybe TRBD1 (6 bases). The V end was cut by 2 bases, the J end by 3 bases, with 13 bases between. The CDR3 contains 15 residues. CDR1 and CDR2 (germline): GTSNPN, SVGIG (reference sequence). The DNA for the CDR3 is TGTGCCTGGAGTACCGGGACACCCTACACCGGGGAGCTGTTTTTT. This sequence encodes CAWSTGTPYTGELFF.

The CDR3 here is CSVGLAGRTDTQYF. For the CDR3, the DNA is TGCAGCGTAGGACTAGCGGGTCGCACAGATACGCAGTATTTT. The V call is TRBV29-1, the J call TRBJ2-3; 11 bases fit TRBD2. Germline V lookup: CDR1 SQVTM, CDR2 ANQGSEA. The V and J ends lost 6 bases and 1 base, in that order; junction bases with no gene match: 3. CDR3 size: 14 residues.

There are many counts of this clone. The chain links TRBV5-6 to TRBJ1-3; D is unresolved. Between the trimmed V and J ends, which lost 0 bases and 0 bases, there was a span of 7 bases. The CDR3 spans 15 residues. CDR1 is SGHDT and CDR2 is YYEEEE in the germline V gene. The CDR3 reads CASSLGRVSGNTIYF. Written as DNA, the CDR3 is TGTGCCAGCAGCTTGGGACGGGTCTCTGGAAACACCATATATTTT.

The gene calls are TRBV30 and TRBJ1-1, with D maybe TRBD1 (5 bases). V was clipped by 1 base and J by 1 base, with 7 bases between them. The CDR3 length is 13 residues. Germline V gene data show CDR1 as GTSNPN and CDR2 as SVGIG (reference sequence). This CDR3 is CAWSDGQNTEAFF. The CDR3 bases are TGTGCCTGGAGTGACGGACAGAACACTGAAGCTTTCTTT.

The CDR3: CASSLGDRGGYGYTF. CDR3 DNA sequence: TGTGCCAGCAGCTTAGGGGACAGGGGCGGCTATGGCTACACCTTC. The chain uses TRBV7-6 and TRBJ1-2, with 10 nucleotides matching TRBD1. This CDR3 is 15 amino acids long. Germline V gene lookup returns CDR1 SGHVS and CDR2 FNYEAQ. V lost 1 base, J lost 4 bases, and 3 bases stayed unmatched.

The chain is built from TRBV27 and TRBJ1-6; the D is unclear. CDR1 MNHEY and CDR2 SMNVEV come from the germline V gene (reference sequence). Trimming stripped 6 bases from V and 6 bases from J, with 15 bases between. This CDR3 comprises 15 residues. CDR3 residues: CASSLARESNSPLHF. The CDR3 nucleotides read TGTGCCAGCAGCCTGGCCCGGGAGAGTAATTCACCCCTCCACTTT.

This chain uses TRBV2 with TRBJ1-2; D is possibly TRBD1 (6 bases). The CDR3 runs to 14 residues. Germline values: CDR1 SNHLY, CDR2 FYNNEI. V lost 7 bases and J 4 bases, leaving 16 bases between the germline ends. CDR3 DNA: TGTGCCAGCACGTCAGGGCAGGGGTTCTATGGCTACACCTTC. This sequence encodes CASTSGQGFYGYTF.

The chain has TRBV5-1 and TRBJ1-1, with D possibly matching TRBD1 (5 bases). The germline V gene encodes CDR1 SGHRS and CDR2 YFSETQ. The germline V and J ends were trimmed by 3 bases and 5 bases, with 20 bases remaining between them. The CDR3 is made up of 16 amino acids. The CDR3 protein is CASSSQTLGGGTEAFF. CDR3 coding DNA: TGCGCCAGCAGCTCCCAGACGCTCGGGGGGGGGACTGAAGCTTTCTTT.

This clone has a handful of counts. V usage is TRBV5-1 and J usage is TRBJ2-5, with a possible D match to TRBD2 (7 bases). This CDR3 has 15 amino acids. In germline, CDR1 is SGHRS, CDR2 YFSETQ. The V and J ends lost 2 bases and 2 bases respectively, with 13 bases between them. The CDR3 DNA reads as TGCGCCAGCAGCTTCGGCAGGGGAGGGCAAGAGACCCAGTACTTC. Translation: CASSFGRGGQETQYF. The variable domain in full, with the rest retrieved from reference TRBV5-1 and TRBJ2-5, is KAGVTQTPRYLIKTRGQQVTLSCSPISGHRSVSWYQQTPGQGLQFLFEYFSETQRNKGNFPGRFSGRQFSNSRSEMNVSTLELGDSALYLCASSFGRGGQETQYFGPGTRLLVL.

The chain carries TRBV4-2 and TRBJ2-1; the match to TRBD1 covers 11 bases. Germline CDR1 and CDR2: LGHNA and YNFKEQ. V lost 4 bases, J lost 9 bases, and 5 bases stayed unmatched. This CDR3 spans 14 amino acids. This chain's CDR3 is CASSPRTGGGEQFF. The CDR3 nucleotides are TGTGCCAGCAGCCCCCGGACAGGGGGCGGTGAGCAGTTCTTC.

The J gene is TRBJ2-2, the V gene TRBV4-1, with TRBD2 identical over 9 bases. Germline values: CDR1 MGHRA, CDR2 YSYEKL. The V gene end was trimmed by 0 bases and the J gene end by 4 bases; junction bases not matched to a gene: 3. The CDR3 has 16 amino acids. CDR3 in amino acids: CASSQDPAGGTGELFF. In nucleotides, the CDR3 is TGCGCCAGCAGCCAAGACCCAGCGGGGGGCACCGGGGAGCTGTTTTTT.

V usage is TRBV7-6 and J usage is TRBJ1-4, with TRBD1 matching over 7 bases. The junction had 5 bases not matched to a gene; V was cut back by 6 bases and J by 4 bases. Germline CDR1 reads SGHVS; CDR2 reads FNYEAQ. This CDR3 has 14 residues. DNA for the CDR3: TGTGCCAGCAGAGCTGGGACAGTTAATGAAAAACTGTTTTTT. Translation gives CASRAGTVNEKLFF.

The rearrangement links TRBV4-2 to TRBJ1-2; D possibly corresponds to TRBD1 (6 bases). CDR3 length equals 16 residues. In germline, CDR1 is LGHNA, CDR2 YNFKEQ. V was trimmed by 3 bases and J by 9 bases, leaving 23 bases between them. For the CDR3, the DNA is TGTGCCAGCAGCCAGGAACCACAGGGTGCGGGTAATAGCTACACCTTC. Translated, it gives CASSQEPQGAGNSYTF.

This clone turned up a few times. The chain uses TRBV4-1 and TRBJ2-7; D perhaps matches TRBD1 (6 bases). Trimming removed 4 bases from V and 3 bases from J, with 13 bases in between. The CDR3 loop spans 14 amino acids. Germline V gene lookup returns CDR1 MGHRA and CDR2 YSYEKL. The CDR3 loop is CASSRRDNYYEQYF. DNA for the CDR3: TGCGCCAGCAGCCGCCGGGACAACTACTACGAGCAGTACTTC.

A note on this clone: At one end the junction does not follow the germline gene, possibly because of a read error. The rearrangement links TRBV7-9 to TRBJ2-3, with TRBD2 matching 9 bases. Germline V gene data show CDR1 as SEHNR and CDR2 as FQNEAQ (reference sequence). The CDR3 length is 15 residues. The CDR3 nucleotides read TGTTCCAGCAGCTTAGCAGCGGGGGGTTCCGATACGCAGTATTTT. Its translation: CSSSLAAGGSDTQYF.

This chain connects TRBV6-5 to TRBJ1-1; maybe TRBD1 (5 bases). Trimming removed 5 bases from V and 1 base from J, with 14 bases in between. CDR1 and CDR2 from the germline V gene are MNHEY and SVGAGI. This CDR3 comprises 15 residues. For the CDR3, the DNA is TGTGCCAGCAGTCCAGGACACCTAACGAACACTGAAGCTTTCTTT. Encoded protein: CASSPGHLTNTEAFF.